This entry describes one T cell receptor (beta chain). The antigen remains unidentified. TCRdb fed the 5' RACE reads into MiXCR, producing one record per CDR3 protein. The profile shows about 690,000 distinct CDR3 sequences, around 5.7% of them singletons. This specimen belongs to a study of identical twins. General study results and limits: Conclusions rested on cross-sectional statistics rather than following the same donors.

Germline CDR1 and CDR2: SEHNR and FQNEAQ (reference sequence). Trimming pared 0 bases from V and 3 bases from J, leaving 8 bases between. The CDR3 consists of 14 residues. This TCR was recovered from a man younger than 35 in good health. The gene calls are TRBV7-9 and TRBJ1-1; no firm D call. Material: naive T cells sorted from blood. The CDR3 sequence: CASSLAGIDTEAFF. CDR3 nucleotides: TGTGCCAGCAGCTTAGCTGGGATAGACACTGAAGCTTTCTTT.